These T cell receptor beta chains were read from a single sample in a study of T cells after yellow fever vaccination. MiXCR was run by TCRdb on the 5' RACE reads, yielding one entry per CDR3 protein. The data contain about 210,000 distinct CDR3 sequences, under 3.5% of them singletons. The sequenced sample was CD4+ T cells sorted from PBMCs, obtained 10 days after the yellow fever booster vaccination. The receptors originated from a man between 18 and 35 years old who received the YFV17D yellow fever vaccine. Both conserved end residues are trimmed from each CDR3. A D gene is named only where the DNA matches it firmly.

D gene	V gene	J gene	CDR3 protein
NA	TRBV6-2/TRBV6-3	TRBJ1-5	ASTKARGTSNQPQH
NA	TRBV6-6	TRBJ2-3	ASTSPTGQGYTDTQY
NA	TRBV18	TRBJ1-5	ASSPTDSNQPQH
NA	TRBV12-3/TRBV12-4	TRBJ2-5	ASRGQEGETQY
TRBD1	TRBV29-1	TRBJ1-2	SVDPLGQGHGYT
NA	TRBV4-2	TRBJ2-1	ASSQMGGYQHNEQF
NA	TRBV7-3	TRBJ2-5	ASSFRRGQFQETQY
NA	TRBV5-1	TRBJ1-2	ASSLDMGRGYGYT
TRBD1	TRBV10-3	TRBJ1-2	AISSIQGGYGYT
NA	TRBV5-1	TRBJ2-3	ASSRDGNTDTQY
NA	TRBV5-1	TRBJ1-1	ASSLAAGQNTEAF
NA	TRBV20-1	TRBJ2-3	SAPREFADTQY
NA	TRBV4-3	TRBJ2-1	ASSQDEEAYNEQF
NA	TRBV6-2/TRBV6-3	TRBJ2-7	ASSRTWTDYEQY
NA	TRBV4-1	TRBJ1-5	ASSRESPPPVQPQH
NA	TRBV21-1	TRBJ2-7	ASSKPGQGNSYEQY
NA	TRBV4-3	TRBJ2-3	ASSRAGASTDTQY
NA	TRBV20-1	TRBJ1-6	SALAPSYNSPLH